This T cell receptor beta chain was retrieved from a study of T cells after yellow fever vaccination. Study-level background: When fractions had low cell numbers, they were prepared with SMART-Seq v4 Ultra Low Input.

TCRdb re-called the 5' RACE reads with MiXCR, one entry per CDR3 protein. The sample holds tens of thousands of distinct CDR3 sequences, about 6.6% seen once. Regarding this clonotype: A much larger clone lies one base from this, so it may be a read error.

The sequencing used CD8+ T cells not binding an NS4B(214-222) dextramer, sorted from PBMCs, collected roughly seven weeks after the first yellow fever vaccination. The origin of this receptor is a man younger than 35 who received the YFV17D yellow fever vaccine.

CDR3 region: CASRLGLPTYNSPLHF. CDR3 DNA sequence: TGTGCCAGCAGACTGGGTCTGCCTACCTATAATTCACCCCTCCACTTT. The chain is built from TRBV2 and TRBJ1-6, with D unresolved. CDR1 and CDR2 (germline): SNHLY, FYNNEI. Trimming stripped 6 bases from V and 2 bases from J, with 14 bases between. CDR3 length: 16 residues.